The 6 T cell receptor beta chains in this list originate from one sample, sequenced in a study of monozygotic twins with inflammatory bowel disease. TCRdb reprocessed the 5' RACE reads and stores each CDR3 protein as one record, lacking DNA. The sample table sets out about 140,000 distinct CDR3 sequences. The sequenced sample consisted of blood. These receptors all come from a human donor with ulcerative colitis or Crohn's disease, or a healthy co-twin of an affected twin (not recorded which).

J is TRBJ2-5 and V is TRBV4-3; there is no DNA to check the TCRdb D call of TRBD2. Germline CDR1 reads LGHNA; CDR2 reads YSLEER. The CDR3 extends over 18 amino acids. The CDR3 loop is CASSQSLAGGIVAETQYF.

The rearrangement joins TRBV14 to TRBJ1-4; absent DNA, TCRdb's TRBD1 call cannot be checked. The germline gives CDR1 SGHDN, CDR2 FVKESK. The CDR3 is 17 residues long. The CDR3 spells CASSRNLRTGGVEKLFF. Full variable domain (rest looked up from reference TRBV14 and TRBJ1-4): EAGVTQFPSHSVIEKGQTVTLRCDPISGHDNLYWYRRVMGKEIKFLLHFVKESKQDESGMPNNRFLAERTGGTYSTLKVQPAELEDSGVYFCASSRNLRTGGVEKLFFGSGTQLSVL.

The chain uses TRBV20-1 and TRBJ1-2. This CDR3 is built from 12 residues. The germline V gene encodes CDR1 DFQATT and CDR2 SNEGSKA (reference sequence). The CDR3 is CSASVGDFGYTF.

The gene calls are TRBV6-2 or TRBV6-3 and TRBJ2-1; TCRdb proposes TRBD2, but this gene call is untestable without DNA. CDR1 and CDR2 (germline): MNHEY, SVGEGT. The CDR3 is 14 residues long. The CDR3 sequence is CASTSAGGPSEQFF.

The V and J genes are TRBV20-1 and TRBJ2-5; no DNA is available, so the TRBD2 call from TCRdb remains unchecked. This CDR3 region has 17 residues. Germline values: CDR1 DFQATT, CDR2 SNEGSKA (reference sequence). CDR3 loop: CSAPNAKSRGGEETQYF.

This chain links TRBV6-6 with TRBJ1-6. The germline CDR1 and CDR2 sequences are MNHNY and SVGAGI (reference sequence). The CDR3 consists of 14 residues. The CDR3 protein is CATEGPLNNSPLHF.